This T cell receptor beta chain was documented in a study of OX40 agonist ivuxolimab in advanced cancers. In the study overall: Ivuxolimab, which targeted the costimulatory receptor OX40 (CD134), was an agonistic, fully human IgG2 monoclonal antibody. Intravenous ivuxolimab was administered to patients every 2 weeks at six dose levels: 0.01, 0.1, 0.3, 1.5, 3 and 10 mg/kg. Of the roughly 51 dose-escalation patients, hepatocellular carcinoma was present in approximately 20, melanoma in approximately 15, renal cell carcinoma in 9 and head and neck cancer in 9. The dose-escalation cohort was roughly 87% male with a mean age of around 64 years, ranging from about 23 to 85. Patients were allowed to have had prior anti-PD-1, anti-PD-L1 or anti-CTLA-4 therapy, and approximately 41% of the dose-escalation patients had previously received checkpoint inhibitors. Three dose-escalation patients achieved partial responses, one with hepatocellular carcinoma and two with cutaneous melanoma. The purpose of peripheral TCRbeta sequencing was to test whether ivuxolimab changed TCR sequence diversity and led to clonal T-cell expansion. The paper describes the monotherapy dose-escalation part (N of about 50 patients) of the phase I trial of ivuxolimab.

Patients with a history of autoimmune disease or receiving systemic immunosuppression were excluded from the trial. Peripheral blood for TCR sequencing was drawn from every dose cohort at baseline, at cycle 4 day 1 and at cycle 7 day 1. Samples were obtained from an open-label, multicenter, first-in-human phase I dose-escalation trial of ivuxolimab. The trial enrolled adults with locally advanced or metastatic head and neck squamous cell, hepatocellular, melanoma or renal cell carcinoma. Before TCR sequencing, CD4+ T cells and CD8+ T cells from peripheral blood were sorted into separate populations. Genomic DNA was isolated from the sorted cells so that the TCRbeta CDR3 region could be sequenced. TCRbeta CDR3 regions were sequenced using the immunoSEQ Assay. Sourced from immuneACCESS, this table was stored by TCRdb with only in-frame sequences that have V and J called. A share of the clones is absent; for the studies checked, an unresolved V gene accounts for under half, and the remainder has no known explanation. A total of about 83,000 clones appear in this sample, under 90% of them only once. Approximately 1.5% of the sample lies in the top ten.

The full study reports these points: At doses from 0.1 to 3.0 mg/kg, clonal expansion was seen in both CD4+ and CD8+ blood T cells between baseline and week 6. Which antigens the clonally expanded peripheral T cells were specific for was not determined. On average, CD8+ T cells showed more expanded clones than CD4+ T cells after ivuxolimab. Low levels of normalized T-cell clonal expansion were also seen in some nonresponding patients. Partial responders in the 0.1-3.0 mg/kg groups had among the lowest normalized peripheral clonal expansion, especially among CD8+ T cells.

On this clone: The clone's antigen remains unknown. Base quality data are lacking; no much larger clone is found one base away.

The junction carries 8 bases between V and J, which are trimmed by 3 bases and 8 bases respectively. According to the germline V gene, CDR1 reads SGHTA and CDR2 reads FQGTGA. From the cysteine through the phenylalanine, the CDR3 covers 13 amino acids. Only the CDR3 DNA is retained, 39 bases long and in frame from the first base. The sequence derives from an adult with an advanced solid tumor such as melanoma, head and neck, liver or kidney cancer. The rearrangement joined TRBV7-3 to TRBJ1-6, with the D gene too uncertain to name. The sequences come from CD4+ or CD8+ T cells sorted from blood, collected in a trial of the OX40 agonist ivuxolimab. DNA sequence: TGTGCCAGCAGCTTCGGTGGGGATTCACCCCTCCACTTT. Its product reads: CASSFGGDSPLHF.